This TCR beta chain was captured by sequencing in a study of neurological immune-mediated disorders. It was by 5'RACE with 10-nucleotide random UMIs that the cDNA was made. TCRdb re-analysed the 5' RACE reads in MiXCR, keeping a single row per CDR3 protein. The sample yields approximately 90,000 distinct CDR3 sequences, 3% to 4.5% seen once. Germline-derived CDR1 and CDR2 are DFQATT and SNEGSKA (reference sequence). V was trimmed by 4 bases and J by 1 base, leaving 14 bases between them. The CDR3 extends over 15 amino acids. This clonotype was detected many times. This TCR was recovered from a woman between 18 and 29 years old with multiple sclerosis. Sequencing was performed on PBMCs. This chain connects TRBV20-1 to TRBJ2-1; D possibly corresponds to TRBD1 (6 bases). In DNA form, the CDR3 reads TGCAGTGCTAAGCGAGGGGGTGGTTCCTACAATGAGCAGTTCTTC. Encoded protein: CSAKRGGGSYNEQFF.